The rows below give T cell receptor beta chains drawn from one sample of a study of Ad26.COV2.S vaccination and SARS-CoV-2 variants. Generated by immunoSEQ multiplex PCR, the TCRdb table keeps only in-frame clones and is missing some. The top ten hold around 1.6% of the sample, which has around 500,000 clones, 80% to 90% seen once. The sequences come from peripheral blood, collected in a trial of Ad26.COV2.S vaccine versus placebo. The receptors stem from a person between 18 and 65 years old who received the Ad26.COV2.S COVID-19 vaccine or a placebo. CDR3s include the opening cysteine and the closing phenylalanine or tryptophan. The D gene is left open where the match is weak. Only some rows state a clone size, as once, few, many or a class for expanded clones.

CDR3 protein	CDR3 DNA	D gene	V gene	J gene	clone size
CATSDFGAGGSHTQYF	TGTGCCACCAGTGATTTTGGGGCGGGAGGATCCCATACGCAGTATTTT	TRBD2	TRBV24-1	TRBJ2-3	-
CASSPDRGRDTGELFF	TGTGCCAGCAGCCCCGACAGGGGGCGAGACACCGGGGAGCTGTTTTTT	TRBD1	TRBV7-2	TRBJ2-2	-
CASSLMYEQYF	TGTGCCAGCAGTTTAATGTACGAGCAGTACTTC	-	TRBV28	TRBJ2-7	-
CASRLNGGYGYTF	TGTGCCAGCAGGCTTAACGGGGGCTATGGCTACACCTTC	-	TRBV6-5	TRBJ1-2	few
CASSPRDRQSYGYTF	TGTGCCAGCAGCCCCCGGGACAGGCAAAGCTATGGCTACACCTTC	TRBD1	TRBV4-2	TRBJ1-2	once
CASSLVWGGNQETQYF	TGTGCCAGCAGCTTAGTCTGGGGCGGTAACCAAGAGACCCAGTACTTC	-	TRBV11-2	TRBJ2-5	once
CASSTTGIYGYTF	TGTGCCAGCAGTACCACAGGGATCTATGGCTACACCTTC	-	TRBV6-5	TRBJ1-2	-
CASTSDSRSSF	TGTGCCAGCACCTCGGACAGCCGATCGTCTTTC	-	TRBV28	TRBJ2-7	-
CASSFSPSNYGYTF	TGTGCCAGCAGTTTCAGTCCGAGTAACTATGGCTACACCTTC	-	TRBV27	TRBJ1-2	-
CASSVEWTGLGVPDTQYF	TGTGCCAGCAGCGTAGAGTGGACAGGGCTTGGGGTGCCAGATACGCAGTATTTT	TRBD1	TRBV9	TRBJ2-3	-
CASTPGTGGNQPQHF	TGTGCCAGCACTCCCGGGACAGGGGGCAATCAGCCCCAGCATTTT	TRBD1	TRBV27	TRBJ1-5	-
CASSFTTGRYNSPLHF	TGTGCCAGCAGTTTCACGACAGGGCGCTATAATTCACCCCTCCACTTT	TRBD1	TRBV2	TRBJ1-6	-
CASSPGEGASGYIF	TGTGCCAGCTCACCAGGGGAGGGGGCCTCTGGCTACATCTTC	TRBD1	TRBV18	TRBJ1-2	-
CAISAGGSNTGELFF	TGTGCCATCAGCGCGGGGGGCTCTAACACCGGGGAGCTGTTTTTT	TRBD2	TRBV10-3	TRBJ2-2	-
CASSPAGGETQYF	TGTGCCAGCAGCCCCGCGGGGGGGGAGACCCAGTACTTC	TRBD2	TRBV5-4	TRBJ2-5	-
CASSSGTSPGETQYF	TGTGCCAGCAGTTCCGGGACTAGCCCTGGGGAGACCCAGTACTTC	TRBD2	TRBV5-4	TRBJ2-5	-
CASSQLVNEQFF	TGTGCCAGCAGCCAACTAGTAAATGAGCAGTTCTTC	-	TRBV3-1/TRBV3-2	TRBJ2-1	-
CASSSPGTGGRGYTF	TGTGCCAGCAGTTCACCCGGGACAGGGGGCCGGGGCTACACCTTC	TRBD1	TRBV28	TRBJ1-2	-
CATQDRGTFWAQYF	TGTGCCACACAGGACAGGGGTACATTTTGGGCCCAGTACTTC	TRBD1	TRBV25-1	TRBJ2-5	-
CASSQEGQANEKLFF	TGTGCCAGCAGCCAAGAGGGACAGGCTAATGAAAAACTGTTTTTT	TRBD1	TRBV4-2	TRBJ1-4	-